This T cell receptor beta chain was recorded in a study of blood T cell repertoires in COVID-19. Study context: T cells, B-cell-depleted T cells, or PBMCs supplied cDNA or gDNA.

The CDR3 is 13 amino acids. Germline V lookup: CDR1 SNHLY, CDR2 FYNNEI. V was pared by 7 bases and J by 6 bases, with 6 bases of the junction left unmatched. Data came from immunoSEQ multiplex PCR; TCRdb stores just in-frame clones and leaves some out. The data show about 380,000 clones, around 90% seen once. Participant ages covered about 18 to 100 years across 20 to 25 US areas. Participants were placed into cohorts based on the clinical history they reported. For recovered donors of Cohort 3, there were two negative PCRs, clearance, or symptom resolution. The sequence came from a woman in her late teens or twenties who had recovered from COVID-19. Sequenced input: PBMCs or T cells enriched from blood (not recorded which). V and J are TRBV2 and TRBJ1-5; 7 nucleotides agree with TRBD1. CDR3 DNA sequence: TGTGCCAGCATAAGACAGGGTGGTCAGCCCCAGCATTTT. Translated, it gives CASIRQGGQPQHF.